The 32 T cell receptor beta chains reported below all come from one sample, sequenced in a study of blood T cell repertoires in COVID-19. Generated by immunoSEQ multiplex PCR, the TCRdb table keeps only in-frame clones and is missing some. Of 400,000 to 450,000 clones in the sample, 86% were seen once. The sequenced material came from peripheral blood. The receptors come from a woman in her twenties or thirties with active or convalescent COVID-19.

This clone was found a few times. This chain joins TRBV10-1 and TRBJ2-1; 8 bases match TRBD2. Germline V lookup: CDR1 WNHNN, CDR2 SYGVQD (reference sequence). CDR3 size: 16 residues. The trim removed 4 bases at V and 1 base at J, leaving 6 bases unmatched. CDR3: CASSGSPGGSYNEQFF. The CDR3 DNA reads as TGCGCCAGCAGTGGCTCGCCGGGAGGGTCCTACAATGAGCAGTTCTTC.

This clone is a singleton in its sample. The chain couples TRBV18 to TRBJ2-3; D is possibly TRBD2 (6 bases). Germline values: CDR1 KGHSH, CDR2 LQKENI. V lost 3 bases and J 0 bases, leaving 13 bases between the germline ends. This CDR3 region has 16 residues. CDR3 sequence: CASSPLREESTDTQYF. DNA of the CDR3: TGTGCCAGCTCACCCCTGAGGGAGGAGAGCACAGATACGCAGTATTTT.

This clone has just one count. The CDR3 DNA sequence: TGTGCCAGCAGCCAAGGCGTAGCGGGAGAGACCCAGTACTTC. The encoded protein is CASSQGVAGETQYF. This chain uses TRBV3-1 (or the pseudogene TRBV3-2) with TRBJ2-5; TRBD2 agrees at 7 bases. CDR3 length: 14 amino acids. Trimming at V came to 1 base and at J to 4 bases, leaving 3 bases not matched to a gene. The germline V gene encodes CDR1 LGHDT and CDR2 YNNKEL (reference sequence).

A single count supports this clone. The V and J genes are TRBV19 and TRBJ2-4; D might be TRBD1 (6 bases). From germline, CDR1 is LNHDA and CDR2 SQIVND (reference sequence). The CDR3 contains 19 residues. Trimming removed 6 bases at V and 0 bases at J, with 24 bases between. DNA of the CDR3: TGTGCCAGTAGCCCGCCACCGATAAGGCAGGGGCTAGCCAAAAACATTCAGTACTTC. Translated, it gives CASSPPPIRQGLAKNIQYF.

The V gene is TRBV2, the J gene TRBJ1-1; unclear D gene. The CDR3 is 12 residues long. Germline values: CDR1 SNHLY, CDR2 FYNNEI. V was shortened by 7 bases and J by 5 bases, with 11 bases between the two germline ends. CDR3 in DNA: TGTGCCAGCAAGAGGGAACAGACTGAAGCTTTCTTT. Translating it yields CASKREQTEAFF.

This clone was found a few times. The rearrangement joins TRBV3-1 (or the pseudogene TRBV3-2) to TRBJ2-7, with D maybe TRBD2 (5 bases). In germline, CDR1 is LGHDT, CDR2 YNNKEL (reference sequence). The germline V and J ends were trimmed by 3 bases and 2 bases, with 5 bases remaining between them. This CDR3 spans 12 amino acids. This chain's CDR3 is CASSQGAYEQYF. CDR3 bases: TGTGCCAGCAGCCAGGGAGCCTACGAGCAGTACTTC.

The gene calls are TRBV7-2 and TRBJ1-2; 9 positions match TRBD1. With 5 bases clipped from V and 8 bases from J, the junction kept 9 bases outside the gene matches. Looked up from germline, CDR1 is SGHTA and CDR2 is FQGNSA. The CDR3 is 14 amino acids. DNA for the CDR3: TGTGCCAGCAGCGCCGACCGGGACAGGGACGGCTACACCTTC. Protein sequence: CASSADRDRDGYTF. The whole variable domain, remainder taken from reference TRBV7-2 and TRBJ1-2, is GAGVSQSPSNKVTEKGKDVELRCDPISGHTALYWYRQSLGQGLEFLIYFQGNSAPDKSGLPSDRFSAERTGGSVSTLTIQRTQQEDSAVYLCASSADRDRDGYTFGSGTRLTVV.

This chain uses TRBV27 with TRBJ2-5; 9 positions match TRBD2. CDR1 MNHEY and CDR2 SMNVEV come from the germline V gene (reference sequence). This CDR3 is built from 13 residues. J was trimmed by 8 bases and V by 2 bases; bases with no gene match: 3. In DNA, the CDR3 is TGTGCCAGCAGTTTAGCGGGGGGGCCAACCCAGTACTTC. It translates to CASSLAGGPTQYF.

This clone was found once. The CDR3 nucleotides are TGTGCCAGCAGTGAAGGGGGGGGCTCTTACCCTGGCTACACCTTC. It translates to CASSEGGGSYPGYTF. The chain carries TRBV6-1 and TRBJ1-2; tentatively, D is TRBD1 (6 bases). Between the trimmed V and J ends, which lost 1 base and 7 bases, there was a span of 16 bases. The CDR3 is 15 residues long. Germline V CDR1 and CDR2: MNHNS, SASEGT.

V is TRBV6-1 and J is TRBJ2-7; 8 bases are a match to TRBD1. CDR1 MNHNS and CDR2 SASEGT come from the germline V gene. V lost 3 bases, J lost 0 bases, and 4 bases stayed unmatched. The CDR3 is 15 amino acids. The chain's CDR3 is CASSDRDRLSYEQYF. The CDR3 nucleotides are TGTGCCAGCAGTGACCGGGACAGGCTCTCCTACGAGCAGTACTTC.

This clone was counted a few times. The V gene is TRBV11-2, the J gene TRBJ2-7; D might be TRBD2 (5 bases). This CDR3 comprises 13 residues. The germline V gene encodes CDR1 SGHAT and CDR2 FQNNGV. The V gene lost 4 bases and the J gene lost 1 base, with 8 bases spanning the gap. The CDR3 coding sequence is TGTGCCAGCAGCTCGAGGGTTTCCTACGAGCAGTACTTC. This encodes CASSSRVSYEQYF.

The chain carries TRBV19 and TRBJ2-5; the D is unclear. The CDR3 has 13 amino acids. V shed 3 bases and J shed 5 bases, with 10 bases lying between them. Germline loops: CDR1 LNHDA, CDR2 SQIVND (reference sequence). The CDR3 loop reads CASSMGLTETQYF. The DNA for the CDR3 is TGTGCCAGTAGTATGGGCCTTACCGAGACCCAGTACTTC.

V is TRBV5-4 and J is TRBJ2-3; possibly TRBD2 for D (5 bases). V lost 0 bases and J lost 4, with 15 bases in between. CDR3 length: 16 residues. CDR1 is SGHNT, CDR2 YYREEE, per germline (reference sequence). CDR3 in amino acids: CASSLAAGTYSDTQYF. CDR3 nucleotides: TGTGCCAGCAGCTTGGCGGCGGGCACGTACTCAGATACGCAGTATTTT.

This clone was observed a handful of times. This chain connects TRBV3-1 (or the pseudogene TRBV3-2) to TRBJ1-1, with 8 bases lining up with TRBD1. V lost 4 bases to trimming and J lost 5 bases; unmatched junction nucleotides: 15. The length of the CDR3 is 17 residues. The V gene's germline CDR1 is LGHDT and CDR2 YNNKEL (reference sequence). The CDR3 DNA is TGTGCCAGCAGCCCCGGGGCAGGGGGCTTGTCGAGGACTGAAGCTTTCTTT. As protein: CASSPGAGGLSRTEAFF.

J is TRBJ2-7 and V is TRBV14; D unresolved. The CDR3 extends over 11 amino acids. Germline V gene sequence: CDR1 SGHDN, CDR2 FVKESK. Trimming took 6 bases from V and 5 from J, leaving 8 bases between them. In DNA form, the CDR3 reads TGTGCCAGCAGGGTGTCTAACGAGCAGTACTTC. Residues: CASRVSNEQYF.

The V and J genes are TRBV15 and TRBJ1-5, with D uncertain. CDR1 and CDR2 (germline): LNHNV, YYDKDF (reference sequence). The CDR3 length is 13 residues. V dropped 0 bases and J dropped 9 bases, with 9 bases sitting between them. The CDR3 DNA reads as TGTGCCACCAGCAGAGACCCCCTCCGGCCCCAGCATTTT. This translates into CATSRDPLRPQHF.

For this clone: Other DNA sequences within the sample encode an identical CDR3. The chain links TRBV6-5 to TRBJ1-2; 7 bases match TRBD1. V was clipped by 3 bases and J by 2 bases; unmatched bases: 3. Per the germline V gene, CDR1 is MNHEY and CDR2 is SVGAGI. CDR3 length equals 14 residues. Written as DNA, the CDR3 is TGTGCCAGCAGTTATGGACAGGTGAACTATGGCTACACCTTC. This codes for CASSYGQVNYGYTF.

In this sample, this clone turned up a few times. The chain carries TRBV19 and TRBJ1-1, with 8 bases fitting TRBD1. CDR1 is LNHDA and CDR2 is SQIVND in the germline V gene (reference sequence). V gave up 6 bases and J gave up 5 bases; unmatched junction bases: 11. There are 15 residues in the CDR3. CDR3 DNA sequence: TGTGCCAGTAGCCTTCGACAGGGGCAACGTACTGAAGCTTTCTTT. This translates into CASSLRQGQRTEAFF.

This clone occurred a few times. The chain carries TRBV30 and TRBJ1-2, with D uncertain. The CDR3 is 15 amino acids. V dropped 4 bases and J dropped 0 bases, with 15 bases sitting between them. Germline CDR1 GTSNPN, CDR2 SVGIG (reference sequence). The CDR3 nucleotides read TGTGCCTGGAACCTCGACATCCTCCCTAACTATGGCTACACCTTC. It encodes CAWNLDILPNYGYTF.

The chain has TRBV19 and TRBJ1-6; the match to TRBD1 covers 7 bases. Germline loops: CDR1 LNHDA, CDR2 SQIVND (reference sequence). The CDR3 length is 16 residues. V was pared by 5 bases and J by 8 bases, with 12 bases of the junction left unmatched. DNA of the CDR3: TGTGCCAGTAGTGTCCTCGGGGAACAGGGGCATTCACCCCTCCACTTT. Translation: CASSVLGEQGHSPLHF.

This clone was seen a few times. This chain connects TRBV19 to TRBJ1-1; the D gene is possibly TRBD1 (5 bases). CDR3 length: 16 residues. The germline V gene has CDR1 LNHDA and CDR2 SQIVND (reference sequence). Between the trimmed V and J ends, which lost 8 bases and 3 bases, there was a span of 22 bases. The CDR3 coding sequence is TGTGCCAGTTCCCCCCCAAGTCGGGGGGATGACACTGAAGCTTTCTTT. It codes for CASSPPSRGDDTEAFF.

The chain uses TRBV11-2 and TRBJ1-2, with D unresolved. V lost 0 bases and J lost 7, with 21 bases in between. CDR1 and CDR2 from the germline V gene are SGHAT and FQNNGV. The CDR3 consists of 17 residues. The CDR3 nucleotides read TGTGCCAGCAGCTTAGATCTCTCCAGGCTCTATTTGGGTGGCTACACCTTC. Amino acid sequence: CASSLDLSRLYLGGYTF.

The chain carries TRBV2 and TRBJ2-7; TRBD1 matches at 7 bases. The CDR3 sequence is 14 residues long. With V trimmed by 4 bases and J by 2 bases, 5 bases remained unmatched. CDR1 and CDR2 from the germline V gene are SNHLY and FYNNEI. In DNA, the CDR3 is TGTGCCAGCAGTGGTTCAGGGACAGCCTACGAGCAGTACTTC. The encoded protein is CASSGSGTAYEQYF.

The rearrangement joins TRBV14 to TRBJ1-2, with unresolved D. The length of the CDR3 is 13 residues. V was trimmed by 2 bases and J by 2 bases, leaving 6 bases between them. Germline CDR1 SGHDN, CDR2 FVKESK. The CDR3 loop is CASSQHNNYGYTF. CDR3 DNA: TGTGCCAGCAGCCAACACAACAACTATGGCTACACCTTC.

The J gene is TRBJ1-1, the V gene TRBV4-1; tentative D call: TRBD1 (6 bases). The CDR3 sequence is 14 residues long. Germline V lookup: CDR1 MGHRA, CDR2 YSYEKL. With 4 bases removed from V and 6 bases from J, the gap between germline ends came to 15 bases. CDR3 residues: CASSLTGMVAEAFF. The DNA of the CDR3 is TGCGCCAGCAGCCTCACAGGGATGGTGGCTGAAGCTTTCTTT.

This clone was seen a few times. The chain joins TRBV6-5 to TRBJ1-3, with D unresolved. CDR1 is MNHEY, CDR2 SVGAGI, per germline. This CDR3 is 15 amino acids long. Trimming took 6 bases from V and 0 from J, leaving 12 bases between them. CDR3 sequence reads: CASSAGVISGNTIYF. The DNA of the CDR3 is TGTGCCAGCAGCGCCGGGGTTATCTCTGGAAACACCATATATTTT.

The chain recombines TRBV5-4 with TRBJ2-1, with D perhaps matching TRBD2 (6 bases). The V gene lost 0 bases and the J gene lost 5 bases, with 12 bases spanning the gap. The CDR3 contains 15 residues. Germline assignment: CDR1 SGHNT and CDR2 YYREEE (reference sequence). CDR3 nucleotide sequence: TGTGCCAGCAGCTTGGCCGGCGCGGGGAACAATGAGCAGTTCTTC. Translated, it gives CASSLAGAGNNEQFF.

The rearrangement uses TRBV7-9 and TRBJ1-1; 7 positions agree with TRBD1. The germline CDR1 and CDR2 sequences are SEHNR and FQNEAQ (reference sequence). CDR3 length equals 14 residues. The ends lost 5 bases at V and 4 bases at J; junction bases unmatched: 7. CDR3 loop: CASSPQGMGTEAFF. CDR3 DNA sequence: TGTGCCAGCAGCCCACAGGGGATGGGCACTGAAGCTTTCTTT.

The chain links TRBV2 to TRBJ1-1, with a weak D call TRBD1 (5 bases). The V end lost 8 bases, the J end lost 4 bases, and 11 bases lay between the germline ends. CDR1 is SNHLY, CDR2 FYNNEI, per germline. CDR3 length: 12 residues. The CDR3 spells CASGSGVTEAFF. CDR3 bases: TGTGCCAGCGGGTCGGGGGTCACTGAAGCTTTCTTT.

The rearrangement uses TRBV29-1 and TRBJ2-7; no firm D call. The V and J ends lost 4 bases and 3 bases respectively, with 7 bases between them. The CDR3 sequence is 11 residues long. From germline, CDR1 is SQVTM and CDR2 ANQGSEA. The CDR3 nucleotides read TGCAGCGTTGCTCTGAGCTACGAGCAGTACTTC. This sequence encodes CSVALSYEQYF.

The chain combines TRBV11-2 with TRBJ1-6; tentatively, D is TRBD1 (5 bases). Looked up from germline, CDR1 is SGHAT and CDR2 is FQNNGV. Trimming removed 2 bases at V and 11 bases at J, with 22 bases between. The CDR3 extends over 17 amino acids. This chain's CDR3 is CASSLNSGLSFTTPLHF. In nucleotides, the CDR3 is TGTGCCAGCAGCTTAAACTCAGGGCTTTCCTTTACAACACCCCTCCACTTT. Full variable domain (remainder filled in from reference TRBV11-2 and TRBJ1-6): EAGVAQSPRYKIIEKRQSVAFWCNPISGHATLYWYQQILGQGPKLLIQFQNNGVVDDSQLPKDRFSAERLKGVDSTLKIQPAKLEDSAVYLCASSLNSGLSFTTPLHFGNGTRLTVT.

This sequence joins TRBV5-1 and TRBJ2-2; 7 nucleotides align to TRBD2. CDR3 length: 14 residues. J lost 5 bases, V lost 4 bases, and 5 bases had no gene match. Germline assignment: CDR1 SGHRS and CDR2 YFSETQ. CDR3 nucleotide sequence: TGCGCCAGCAGCCCTGTGCGGGGGACCGGGGAGCTGTTTTTT. Amino acid sequence: CASSPVRGTGELFF.